These 16 T cell receptor beta chains came from one sample sequenced in a study of blood T cell repertoires in COVID-19. Sequencing was performed with immunoSEQ multiplex PCR; in TCRdb, only in-frame clones are kept and a portion is missing. The sample has 130,000 to 150,000 clones, around nine tenths seen once; the top ten hold 0.95% to 1.5%. Specimen: PBMCs or T cells enriched from blood (not recorded which). The receptor set was obtained from a woman aged 30 to 39 with acute COVID-19.

The chain carries TRBV3-1 (or the pseudogene TRBV3-2) and TRBJ2-7, with D perhaps matching TRBD2 (5 bases). The germline V gene has CDR1 LGHDT and CDR2 YNNKEL (reference sequence). The CDR3 has 12 amino acids. The germline V and J ends were trimmed by 5 bases and 6 bases, with 11 bases remaining between them. CDR3 sequence: CASSGREREQYF. In DNA form, the CDR3 reads TGTGCCAGCAGCGGACGGGAACGCGAGCAGTACTTC.

The genes are TRBV5-1 and TRBJ1-2; 9 bases line up with TRBD1. The CDR3 consists of 14 residues. Trimming removed 0 bases from V and 7 bases from J; junction bases left unmatched: 4. Germline V gene data show CDR1 as SGHRS and CDR2 as YFSETQ. The CDR3 region has the DNA TGCGCCAGCAGCTTGGAACAGGGGGCAACTGGCTACACCTTC. Its protein product is CASSLEQGATGYTF.

CDR3 residues: CASSGTASSYEQYF. CDR3 coding DNA: TGTGCCAGCAGCGGGACAGCTAGCTCCTACGAGCAGTACTTC. J is TRBJ2-7 and V is TRBV28; 7 positions agree with TRBD1. The CDR3 extends over 14 amino acids. The ends lost 6 bases at V and 0 bases at J; junction bases unmatched: 5. CDR1 is MDHEN and CDR2 is SYDVKM in the germline V gene.

The J gene is TRBJ2-3, the V gene TRBV7-9; 8 nucleotides line up with TRBD2. From germline, CDR1 is SEHNR and CDR2 FQNEAQ (reference sequence). V lost 3 bases and J lost 2; bases outside the gene matches: 1. The CDR3 is 14 residues long. The DNA for the CDR3 is TGTGCCAGCAGCTTTAGCGGGACCACAGATACGCAGTATTTT. It is translated as CASSFSGTTDTQYF.

J is TRBJ2-5 and V is TRBV4-3; D call uncertain. Germline CDR1 and CDR2: LGHNA and YSLEER. The length of the CDR3 is 15 residues. The germline V and J ends were trimmed by 4 bases and 5 bases, with 17 bases remaining between them. CDR3 loop: CASSPRQDSWETQYF. The CDR3 region has the DNA TGCGCCAGCAGCCCAAGGCAGGATTCGTGGGAGACCCAGTACTTC.

This clone was detected only once. One end of the junction is discordant with germline, which a read error may explain. This sequence joins TRBV30 and TRBJ2-5, with 7 positions matching TRBD1. Germline CDR1 GTSNPN, CDR2 SVGIG (reference sequence). The CDR3 extends over 11 amino acids. The CDR3 reads CAWSVQGHRDF. The CDR3 DNA reads TGTGCCTGGAGTGTACAGGGGCACCGGGACTTC.

The CDR3 DNA reads as TGTGCCAGCAGCCCCGGGGGGGTAGGGCCGAACAATGAGCAGTTCTTC. Amino acids: CASSPGGVGPNNEQFF. The chain combines TRBV7-9 with TRBJ2-1, with 8 bases lining up with TRBD2. Germline V gene lookup returns CDR1 SEHNR and CDR2 FQNEAQ (reference sequence). The CDR3 has 16 residues. Unmatched junction bases numbered 11, after V lost 5 bases and J lost 5 bases.

This clone was seen a single time. The DNA for the CDR3 is TGTGCCAGCACCCTGACTGGAGGAGACGCCCCGGGGCAAGAGACCCAGTACTTC. Its translation: CASTLTGGDAPGQETQYF. The rearrangement joins TRBV9 to TRBJ2-5; perhaps TRBD2 as D (5 bases). CDR1 and CDR2 from the germline V gene are SGDLS and YYNGEE. The CDR3 sequence is 18 residues long. Trimming left V 6 bases short and J 2 bases short, with 26 bases between.

The chain has TRBV2 and TRBJ2-7, with TRBD1 matching over 8 bases. The CDR3 has 17 amino acids. The germline CDR1 and CDR2 sequences are SNHLY and FYNNEI. V shed 2 bases and J 2 bases; nucleotides not matched to a gene: 11. The CDR3 loop reads CASSETPWTGMAYEQYF. CDR3 DNA: TGTGCCAGCAGTGAAACCCCCTGGACAGGGATGGCCTACGAGCAGTACTTC.

The chain joins TRBV7-8 to TRBJ2-7; TRBD2 might be the D (6 bases). Germline CDR1 SGHVS, CDR2 FQNEAQ. The CDR3 runs 16 residues. V shed 5 bases and J shed 0 bases, with 17 bases lying between them. The CDR3 sequence: CASSPTRDLSSYEQYF. The CDR3 nucleotides read TGTGCCAGCAGCCCAACGCGGGACCTAAGCTCCTACGAGCAGTACTTC.

The V gene is TRBV9, the J gene TRBJ2-7; 7 bases fit TRBD1. Germline loops: CDR1 SGDLS, CDR2 YYNGEE. CDR3 size: 15 residues. V shed 4 bases and J 1 base; nucleotides not matched to a gene: 8. The CDR3 loop is CASSNRDSSSYEQYF. DNA for the CDR3: TGTGCCAGCAGCAACCGGGACAGTTCATCCTACGAGCAGTACTTC.

This clone was picked up one time. The chain recombines TRBV15 with TRBJ1-5, with 8 nucleotides matching TRBD1. The V and J ends lost 3 bases and 11 bases, in that order; junction bases with no gene match: 6. This CDR3 region has 13 residues. Germline V gene data show CDR1 as LNHNV and CDR2 as YYDKDF (reference sequence). In DNA, the CDR3 is TGTGCCACCAGCAGGGACAGGGCTTCTGCCCAGCATTTT. Its protein product is CATSRDRASAQHF.

This chain joins TRBV19 and TRBJ1-2; unclear D gene. The CDR3 is made up of 13 amino acids. In germline, CDR1 is LNHDA, CDR2 SQIVND (reference sequence). With 7 bases removed from V and 7 bases from J, the gap between germline ends came to 16 bases. CDR3 amino acids: CASNLGGSTGYTF. CDR3 nucleotides: TGTGCCAGTAACCTAGGAGGATCTACTGGCTACACCTTC.

This chain connects TRBV7-8 to TRBJ1-2; TRBD1 aligns across 8 bases. The CDR3 covers 16 residues. V shed 3 bases, J shed 0 bases, and the junction held 6 bases outside the gene matches. From germline, CDR1 is SGHVS and CDR2 FQNEAQ. The DNA of the CDR3 is TGTGCCAGCAGCTTCATAGGGGGACAGGCTAACTATGGCTACACCTTC. This translates into CASSFIGGQANYGYTF.

This chain joins TRBV5-4 and TRBJ1-2, with 10 bases aligning to TRBD1. Per the germline V gene, CDR1 is SGHNT and CDR2 is YYREEE (reference sequence). This CDR3 is 15 amino acids long. J was trimmed by 3 bases and V by 5 bases; bases with no gene match: 7. The CDR3, as DNA: TGTGCCAGCAGTCAGACAGGGGGCGCGGACTATGGCTACACCTTC. This codes for CASSQTGGADYGYTF. Filled out from reference TRBV5-4 and TRBJ1-2, the complete variable domain reads ETGVTQSPTHLIKTRGQQVTLRCSSQSGHNTVSWYQQALGQGPQFIFQYYREEENGRGNFPPRFSGLQFPNYSSELNVNALELDDSALYLCASSQTGGADYGYTFGSGTRLTVV.

The genes are TRBV11-2 and TRBJ2-7; no definite D call. Germline CDR1 and CDR2: SGHAT and FQNNGV. V was trimmed by 1 base and J by 1 base, leaving 5 bases between them. This CDR3 has 13 residues. CDR3 region: CASSLAVSYEQYF. CDR3 DNA: TGTGCCAGCAGCTTAGCGGTTTCCTACGAGCAGTACTTC.